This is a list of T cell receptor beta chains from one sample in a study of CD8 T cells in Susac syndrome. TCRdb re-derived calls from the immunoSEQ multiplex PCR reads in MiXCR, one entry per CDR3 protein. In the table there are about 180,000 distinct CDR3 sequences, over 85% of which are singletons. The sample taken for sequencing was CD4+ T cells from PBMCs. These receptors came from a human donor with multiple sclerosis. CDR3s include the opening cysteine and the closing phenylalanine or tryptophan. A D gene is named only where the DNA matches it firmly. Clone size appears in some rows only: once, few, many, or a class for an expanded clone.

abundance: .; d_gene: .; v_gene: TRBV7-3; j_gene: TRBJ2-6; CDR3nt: TGTGCCAGCAGCTTTCCGGGGGCTGACGGGGCCAACGTCCTGACTTTC; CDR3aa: CASSFPGADGANVLTF
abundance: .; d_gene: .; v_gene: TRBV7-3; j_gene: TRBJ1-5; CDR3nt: TGTGCCAGCAGCTCTCCGTACCGGCCCCAGCATTTT; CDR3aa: CASSSPYRPQHF
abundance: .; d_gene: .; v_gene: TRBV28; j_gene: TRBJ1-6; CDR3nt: TGTGCCAGCAGTTTACTTCGGGGACGAGGTAATTCACCCCTCCACTTT; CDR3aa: CASSLLRGRGNSPLHF
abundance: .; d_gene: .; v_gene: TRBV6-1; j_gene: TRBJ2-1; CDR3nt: TGTGCCAGCAGTGACAGATTTAGCTCCTACAATGAGCAGTTCTTC; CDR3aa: CASSDRFSSYNEQFF
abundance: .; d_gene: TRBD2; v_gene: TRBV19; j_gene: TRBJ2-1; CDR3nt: TGTGCCAGTAGTAGGACTAGTCCCGGCTATGAGCAGTTCTTC; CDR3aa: CASSRTSPGYEQFF
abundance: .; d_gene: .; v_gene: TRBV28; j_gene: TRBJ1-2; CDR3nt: TGTGCCAGCAGTTGGCGGGACTATGGCTACACCTTC; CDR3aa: CASSWRDYGYTF
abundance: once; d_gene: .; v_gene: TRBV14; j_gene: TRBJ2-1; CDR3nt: TGTGCCAGCAGCCAAGCATCGGGGGCAGGGAAGCAGTTCTTC; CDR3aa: CASSQASGAGKQFF
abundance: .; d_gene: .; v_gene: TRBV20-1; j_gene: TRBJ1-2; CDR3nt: TGCAGTGCTAGGCCCGGGACAATGGGTCATTGCACCTTC; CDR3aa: CSARPGTMGHCTF
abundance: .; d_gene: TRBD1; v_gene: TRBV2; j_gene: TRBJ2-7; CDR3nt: TGTGCCAGCAGCAACACCCCGGGACAGGGGGGAGTAGGCGAGCAGTACTTC; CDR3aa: CASSNTPGQGGVGEQYF
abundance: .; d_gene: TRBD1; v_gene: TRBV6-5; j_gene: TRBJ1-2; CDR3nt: TGTGCCAGCAGTTCTTGGACAGGGGATTACGATGGCTACACCTTC; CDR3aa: CASSSWTGDYDGYTF
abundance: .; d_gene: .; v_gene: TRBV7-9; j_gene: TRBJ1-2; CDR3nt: TGTGCCAGCAGCTCCCAGGCGGGGGCTCTGGAGGGCTACACCTTC; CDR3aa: CASSSQAGALEGYTF
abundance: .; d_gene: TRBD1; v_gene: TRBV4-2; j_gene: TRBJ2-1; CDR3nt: TGTGCCAGCAGCCAAGTCTCGGGTTTGACAGGGGGCTTTAGTAATGAGCAGTTCTTC; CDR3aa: CASSQVSGLTGGFSNEQFF
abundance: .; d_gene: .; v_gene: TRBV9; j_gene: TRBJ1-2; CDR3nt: TGTGCCAGCAGCCCCCAGGGGCGTTATAACTATGGCTACACCTTC; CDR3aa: CASSPQGRYNYGYTF
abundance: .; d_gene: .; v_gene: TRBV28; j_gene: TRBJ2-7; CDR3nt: TGTGCCAGCAGTTACAGAGTCTACGAGCAGTACTTC; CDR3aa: CASSYRVYEQYF
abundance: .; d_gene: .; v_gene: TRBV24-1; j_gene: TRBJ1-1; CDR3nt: TGTGCCACCAGTGATTACTTCAACACTGAAGCTTTCTTT; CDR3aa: CATSDYFNTEAFF
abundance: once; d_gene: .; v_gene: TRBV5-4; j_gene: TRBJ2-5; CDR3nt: TGTGCCAGCAGCCTGGGGCTGGGCCTAGAGACCCAGTACTTC; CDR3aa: CASSLGLGLETQYF
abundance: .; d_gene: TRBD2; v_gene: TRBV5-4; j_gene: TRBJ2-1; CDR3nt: TGTGCCAGCAGCTTGTACCTAGCGGACTACAATGAGCAGTTCTTC; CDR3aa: CASSLYLADYNEQFF
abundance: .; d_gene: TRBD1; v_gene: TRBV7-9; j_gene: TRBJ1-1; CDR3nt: TGTGCCAGCAGCTCGAGGGGGCAGGGTACTGAAGCTTTCTTT; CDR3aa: CASSSRGQGTEAFF
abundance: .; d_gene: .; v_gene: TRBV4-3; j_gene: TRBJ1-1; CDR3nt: TGCGCCAGCAGCCAACTGCCCCGGACAAGATTGAACACTGAAGCTTTCTTT; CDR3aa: CASSQLPRTRLNTEAFF
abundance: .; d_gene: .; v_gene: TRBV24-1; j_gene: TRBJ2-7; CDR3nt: TGTGCCACCAGTGATTTCCGCAGGCCCGAGCAGTACTTC; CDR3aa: CATSDFRRPEQYF
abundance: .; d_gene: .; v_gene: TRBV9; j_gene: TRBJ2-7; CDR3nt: TGTGCCAGCAGCGTAGGGCAGAATTCCTACGAGCAGTACTTC; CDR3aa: CASSVGQNSYEQYF
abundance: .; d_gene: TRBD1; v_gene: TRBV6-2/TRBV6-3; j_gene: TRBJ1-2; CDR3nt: TGTGCCAGCAGTCCGACAGGGGGCTACTATGGCTACACCTTC; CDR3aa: CASSPTGGYYGYTF
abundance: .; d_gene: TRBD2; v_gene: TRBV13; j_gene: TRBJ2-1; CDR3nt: TGTGCCAGCAGCCCAAGCGGGAGCTGGATCGATGAGCAGTTCTTC; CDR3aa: CASSPSGSWIDEQFF
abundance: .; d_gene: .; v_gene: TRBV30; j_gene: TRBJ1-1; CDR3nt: TGTGCCTGGAGAACTACAGGGCTTAACACTGAAGCTTTCTTT; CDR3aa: CAWRTTGLNTEAFF
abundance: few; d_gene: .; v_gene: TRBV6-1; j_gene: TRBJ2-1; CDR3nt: TGTGCCAGCAGTTTCAGGGGCAATGAGCAGTTCTTC; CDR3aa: CASSFRGNEQFF
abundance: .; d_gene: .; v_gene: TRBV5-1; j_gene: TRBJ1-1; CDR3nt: TGCGCCAGCAGCTTGAACGGCTCGGGACGTCGGAACACTGAAGCTTTCTTT; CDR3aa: CASSLNGSGRRNTEAFF
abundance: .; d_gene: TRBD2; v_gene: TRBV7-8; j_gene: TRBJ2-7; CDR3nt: TGTGCCAGCAGCCCTAGACTAGCGGGAGGGAGAGAGCAGTACTTC; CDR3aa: CASSPRLAGGREQYF
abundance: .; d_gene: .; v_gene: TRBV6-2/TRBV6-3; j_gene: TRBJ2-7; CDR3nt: TGTGCCAGCAGTTTAAGCACAGGGAACGAGCAGTACTTC; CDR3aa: CASSLSTGNEQYF
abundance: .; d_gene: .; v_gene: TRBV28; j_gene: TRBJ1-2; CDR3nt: TGTGCCAGCAGTTCTTACAGGGTTAGCTATGGCTACACCTTC; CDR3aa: CASSSYRVSYGYTF
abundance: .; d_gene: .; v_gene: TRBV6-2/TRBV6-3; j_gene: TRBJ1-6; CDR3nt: TGTGCCAGCAGTTATCGAGGGGGGTCACCCCTCCACTTT; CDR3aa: CASSYRGGSPLHF
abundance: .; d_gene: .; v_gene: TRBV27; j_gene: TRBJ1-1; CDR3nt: TGTGCCAGCAGTTTAAAATACGCCCTAAACACTGAAGCTTTCTTT; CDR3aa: CASSLKYALNTEAFF
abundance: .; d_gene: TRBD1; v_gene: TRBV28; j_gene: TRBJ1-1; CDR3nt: TGTGCCAGCAGGTTGGACAGGGTGAACACTGAAGCTTTCTTT; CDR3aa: CASRLDRVNTEAFF
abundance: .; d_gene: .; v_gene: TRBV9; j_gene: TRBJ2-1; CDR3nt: TGTGCCAGCAGCCCGGGAGACCCCAACAATGAGCAGTTCTTC; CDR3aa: CASSPGDPNNEQFF
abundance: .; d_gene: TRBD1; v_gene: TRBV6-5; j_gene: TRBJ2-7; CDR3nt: TGTGCCAGCAGTTACAGATTGACAGGGGCAGCCTACGAGCAGTACTTC; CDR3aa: CASSYRLTGAAYEQYF
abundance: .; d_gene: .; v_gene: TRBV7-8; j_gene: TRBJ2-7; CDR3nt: TGTGCCAGCAGCTACCCGAACAGGAAACTCAGCTCCTACGAGCAGTACTTC; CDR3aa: CASSYPNRKLSSYEQYF